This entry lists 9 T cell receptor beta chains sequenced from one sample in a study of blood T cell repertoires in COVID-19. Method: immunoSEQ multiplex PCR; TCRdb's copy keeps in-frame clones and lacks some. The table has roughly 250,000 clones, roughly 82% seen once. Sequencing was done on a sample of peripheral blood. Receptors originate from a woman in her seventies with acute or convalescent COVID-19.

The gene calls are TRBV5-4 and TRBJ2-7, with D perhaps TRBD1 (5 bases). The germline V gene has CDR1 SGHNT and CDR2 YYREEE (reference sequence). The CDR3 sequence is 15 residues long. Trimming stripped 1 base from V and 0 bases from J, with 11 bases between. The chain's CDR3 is CASSLQGASSYEQYF. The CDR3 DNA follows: TGTGCCAGCAGCTTGCAGGGTGCGAGCTCCTACGAGCAGTACTTC.

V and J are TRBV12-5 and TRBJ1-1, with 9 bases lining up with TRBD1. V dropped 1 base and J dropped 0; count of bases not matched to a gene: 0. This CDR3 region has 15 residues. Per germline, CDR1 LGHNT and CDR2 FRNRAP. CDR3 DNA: TGTGCTAGTGGTTTGGGACAGGGGGTGAACACTGAAGCTTTCTTT. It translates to CASGLGQGVNTEAFF.

CDR3: CASGPGTSNTGELFF. As DNA, the CDR3 is TGTGCCAGTGGTCCCGGGACATCGAACACCGGGGAGCTGTTTTTT. The V and J genes are TRBV19 and TRBJ2-2, with TRBD1 as a possible D gene (6 bases). This CDR3 comprises 15 residues. V was trimmed by 8 bases and J by 0 bases, leaving 13 bases between them. CDR1 is LNHDA and CDR2 is SQIVND in the germline V gene (reference sequence).

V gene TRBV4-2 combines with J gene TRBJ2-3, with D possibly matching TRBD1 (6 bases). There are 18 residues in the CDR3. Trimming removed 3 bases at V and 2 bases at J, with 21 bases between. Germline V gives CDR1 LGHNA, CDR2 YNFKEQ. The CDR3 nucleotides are TGTGCCAGCAGCCAGATCCCTTTTACAGGGAAGTTCACAGATACGCAGTATTTT. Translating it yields CASSQIPFTGKFTDTQYF.

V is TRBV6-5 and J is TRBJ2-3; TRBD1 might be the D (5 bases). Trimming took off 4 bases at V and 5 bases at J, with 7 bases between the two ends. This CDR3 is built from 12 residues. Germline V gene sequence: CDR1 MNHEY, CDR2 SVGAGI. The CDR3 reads CASSSREDTQYF. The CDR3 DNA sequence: TGTGCCAGCAGTTCCAGGGAAGATACGCAGTATTTT.

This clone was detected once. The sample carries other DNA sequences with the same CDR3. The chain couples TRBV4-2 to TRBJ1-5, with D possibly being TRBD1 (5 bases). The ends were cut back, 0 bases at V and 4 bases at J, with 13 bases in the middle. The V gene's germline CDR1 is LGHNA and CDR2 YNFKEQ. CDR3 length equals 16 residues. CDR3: CASSQDPQGGNQPQHF. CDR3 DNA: TGTGCCAGCAGCCAAGATCCCCAGGGCGGTAATCAGCCCCAGCATTTT.

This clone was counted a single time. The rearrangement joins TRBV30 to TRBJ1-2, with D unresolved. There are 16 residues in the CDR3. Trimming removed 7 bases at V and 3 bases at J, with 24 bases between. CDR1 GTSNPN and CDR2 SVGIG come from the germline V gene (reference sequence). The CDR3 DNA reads TGTGCCTTACTACGCCGGGTCGGGAACGGCGACTATGGCTACACCTTC. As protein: CALLRRVGNGDYGYTF.

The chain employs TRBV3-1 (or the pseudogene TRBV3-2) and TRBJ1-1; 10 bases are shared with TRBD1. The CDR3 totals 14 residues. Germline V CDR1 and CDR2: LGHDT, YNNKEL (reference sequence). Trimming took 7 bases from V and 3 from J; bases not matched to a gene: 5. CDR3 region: CASKTGGIDTEAFF. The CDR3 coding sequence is TGTGCCAGCAAGACAGGGGGCATTGACACTGAAGCTTTCTTT.

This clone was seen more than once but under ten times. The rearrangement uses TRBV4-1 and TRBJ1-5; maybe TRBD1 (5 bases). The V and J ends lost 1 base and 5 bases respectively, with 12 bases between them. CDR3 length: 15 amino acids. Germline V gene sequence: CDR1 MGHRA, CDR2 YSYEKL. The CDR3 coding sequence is TGCGCCAGCAGCCAAGTGGAGGGGACCCATCAGCCCCAGCATTTT. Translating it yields CASSQVEGTHQPQHF.